Presented here are 17 T cell receptor beta chains from one specimen sequenced in a study of technical replicates of blood from several donors. TCRdb's table, derived via immunoSEQ multiplex PCR, lists solely in-frame clones and lacks some. Here the sample spans 95,000 or so clones, roughly 96% being singletons. The specimen sequenced was T cells isolated from PBMCs. These receptors were taken from a human donor in good health.

This sequence joins TRBV19 and TRBJ2-3, with TRBD2 identical over 13 bases. The CDR3 extends over 17 amino acids. CDR1 LNHDA and CDR2 SQIVND come from the germline V gene (reference sequence). V shed 1 base and J 4 bases; nucleotides not matched to a gene: 5. DNA for the CDR3: TGTGCCAGTAGTATAGGTGAAGGACTAGCGGGGGCAGATACGCAGTATTTT. Protein product: CASSIGEGLAGADTQYF.

The chain recombines TRBV4-3 with TRBJ2-1; no definite D call. Trimming left V 4 bases short and J 12 bases short, with 13 bases between. CDR1 and CDR2 (germline): LGHNA, YSLEER. This CDR3 comprises 12 residues. CDR3: CASSLQRRGQFF. CDR3 DNA: TGCGCCAGCAGCCTTCAGAGGAGAGGGCAGTTCTTC.

The rearrangement links TRBV27 to TRBJ2-7, with D tentatively TRBD1 (5 bases). Germline-derived CDR1 and CDR2 are MNHEY and SMNVEV (reference sequence). CDR3 length: 12 residues. V lost 10 bases, J lost 2 bases, and 12 bases lay in between. The CDR3 protein is CATWTPPYEQYF. DNA of the CDR3: TGTGCCACCTGGACACCACCCTACGAGCAGTACTTC.

The CDR3 is CATQTSGQETQYF. As DNA, the CDR3 is TGTGCCACCCAGACTAGCGGACAAGAGACCCAGTACTTC. The gene calls are TRBV7-9 and TRBJ2-5, with TRBD2 matching 9 bases. The CDR3 has 13 residues. CDR1 SEHNR and CDR2 FQNEAQ come from the germline V gene (reference sequence). The V segment lost 10 bases and the J segment 2 bases; nucleotides outside the gene matches: 5.

This clone has only one observation. The gene calls are TRBV6-4 and TRBJ1-3; D is uncertain. With 4 bases removed from V and 12 bases from J, the gap between germline ends came to 10 bases. The CDR3 is 11 residues long. Per germline, CDR1 MRHNA and CDR2 SNTAGT. In DNA, the CDR3 is TGTGCCAGCAGTGGAGGTAGGATCATATATTTT. Translation gives CASSGGRIIYF.

V is TRBV6-1 and J is TRBJ2-2; D is uncertain. The CDR3 totals 13 residues. Germline CDR1 and CDR2: MNHNS and SASEGT. Between the trimmed V and J ends, which lost 4 bases and 6 bases, there was a span of 9 bases. The CDR3 DNA sequence: TGTGCCAGCAGTGCCCTAGACCCCGGGGAGCTGTTTTTT. Translated: CASSALDPGELFF.

This clone was seen just once. The J gene is TRBJ1-5, the V gene TRBV7-9; D not certain. Between the trimmed V and J ends, which lost 2 bases and 4 bases, there was a span of 6 bases. This CDR3 contains 13 residues. Germline V lookup: CDR1 SEHNR, CDR2 FQNEAQ (reference sequence). CDR3 residues: CASSLQVNQPQHF. CDR3 nucleotide sequence: TGTGCCAGCAGCTTACAGGTGAATCAGCCCCAGCATTTT. Filled out from reference TRBV7-9 and TRBJ1-5, the complete variable domain reads DTGVSQNPRHKITKRGQNVTFRCDPISEHNRLYWYRQTLGQGPEFLTYFQNEAQLEKSRLLSDRFSAERPKGSFSTLEIQRTEQGDSAMYLCASSLQVNQPQHFGDGTRLSIL.

The J gene is TRBJ2-5, the V gene TRBV2; 11 nucleotides agree with TRBD2. The CDR3 spans 22 residues. Germline V gene sequence: CDR1 SNHLY, CDR2 FYNNEI. V trimming: 4 bases; J trimming: 5 bases; junction bases outside the gene matches: 27. The CDR3 DNA follows: TGTGCCAGCAGTGTACCCAACGGCCGGGCGATAACTAGCGGGAGTTTAAGGGAGACCCAGTACTTC. This sequence encodes CASSVPNGRAITSGSLRETQYF.

The V gene is TRBV10-2, the J gene TRBJ1-1; 8 positions match TRBD1. Germline V lookup: CDR1 WSHSY, CDR2 SAAADI. The CDR3 loop spans 15 amino acids. V lost 6 bases, J lost 7 bases, and 13 bases stayed unmatched. Here the CDR3 reads CASRDPGQAIGEAFF. The CDR3, as DNA: TGCGCCAGCAGAGACCCGGGACAGGCTATAGGTGAAGCTTTCTTT.

This clone showed up just once. This chain uses TRBV19 with TRBJ2-1; D perhaps matches TRBD2 (5 bases). Trimming stripped 3 bases from V and 3 bases from J, with 6 bases between. Germline loops: CDR1 LNHDA, CDR2 SQIVND (reference sequence). The CDR3 contains 13 residues. CDR3 loop: CASSIRDYNEQFF. The CDR3 bases are TGTGCCAGTAGTATCCGGGACTACAATGAGCAGTTCTTC.

The chain uses TRBV19 and TRBJ1-1; D may be TRBD1 (5 bases). V lost 1 base to trimming and J lost 0 bases, with 12 bases between them. Germline CDR1 is LNHDA and CDR2 is SQIVND (reference sequence). The length of the CDR3 is 16 residues. CDR3: CASSIGMGLLNTEAFF. The CDR3, as DNA: TGTGCCAGTAGTATAGGGATGGGACTCTTGAACACTGAAGCTTTCTTT.

V is TRBV2 and J is TRBJ1-4; no clear D. Trimming took 5 bases from V and 7 from J, leaving 17 bases between them. Germline CDR1 reads SNHLY; CDR2 reads FYNNEI. The CDR3 is made up of 15 amino acids. CDR3: CASSPQPGALEKLFF. CDR3 nucleotides: TGTGCCAGCAGTCCCCAACCGGGAGCCCTTGAAAAACTGTTTTTT. The full variable domain, in which reference TRBV2 and TRBJ1-4 provide the parts outside the CDR3, is EPEVTQTPSHQVTQMGQEVILRCVPISNHLYFYWYRQILGQKVEFLVSFYNNEISEKSEIFDDQFSVERPDGSNFTLKIRSTKLEDSAMYFCASSPQPGALEKLFFGSGTQLSVL.

For the CDR3, the DNA is TGTGCCAGAAGCTTGGTGGAGGGGAACACTGAAGCTTTCTTT. This translates into CARSLVEGNTEAFF. This chain joins TRBV5-3 and TRBJ1-1, with D unresolved. TRBV5-3 is an ORF; its function is uncertain. This CDR3 region has 14 residues. Trimming left V 0 bases short and J 1 base short, with 7 bases between.

This rearrangement joins TRBV14 to TRBJ2-7; the D is unclear. The CDR3 contains 12 residues. V was trimmed by 4 bases and J by 3 bases, leaving 7 bases between them. CDR1 SGHDN and CDR2 FVKESK come from the germline V gene. CDR3 DNA: TGTGCCAGCAGCCCCGCGAACTACGAGCAGTACTTC. Its protein product is CASSPANYEQYF.

This clone has just one count. The chain combines TRBV9 with TRBJ1-1; the D gene is possibly TRBD1 (6 bases). The V end was cut by 4 bases, the J end by 0 bases, with 10 bases between. CDR3 length: 14 residues. CDR1 is SGDLS and CDR2 is YYNGEE in the germline V gene. In DNA, the CDR3 is TGTGCCAGCAGCCCGGACAGCCTGAACACTGAAGCTTTCTTT. Amino acid sequence: CASSPDSLNTEAFF.

The sample holds one count of this clone. The chain couples TRBV9 to TRBJ2-1, with TRBD2 matching 14 bases. The CDR3 has 15 residues. The V segment lost 2 bases and the J segment 15 bases; nucleotides outside the gene matches: 10. Germline loops: CDR1 SGDLS, CDR2 YYNGEE. CDR3 DNA sequence: TGTGCCAGCAGCGTGGAGACTAGCGGGAGGGCCGGATTGTTCTTC. Amino acids: CASSVETSGRAGLFF.

The chain combines TRBV10-3 with TRBJ2-3; the match to TRBD2 covers 8 bases. The ends lost 4 bases at V and 6 bases at J; junction bases unmatched: 12. The CDR3 is 16 amino acids. Germline CDR1 is ENHRY and CDR2 is SYGVKD. The DNA for the CDR3 is TGTGCCATCAGTGCGGGACTAGGGAACCTTGGGGATACGCAGTATTTT. Translated, it gives CAISAGLGNLGDTQYF.